Below are 29 T cell receptor beta chains sequenced from a single sample in a study of molecular identifiers for immune sequencing clone quantification. TCRdb re-derived calls from the PCR reads in MiXCR, one entry per CDR3 protein. This table has tens of thousands of distinct CDR3 sequences, around a sixth appearing once. The sample taken for sequencing was naive CD8+ T cells from blood, with Jurkat cell RNA spiked in. The sample's subset: FACS-sorted CD8+CD4-CCR7+CD45RA+ naive T cells. These receptor sequences come from a human donor in good health. Some libraries in this study had Jurkat cell RNA spiked in.

This clonotype was seen ten or more times. The chain has TRBV3-1 and TRBJ1-5, with 8 bases that match TRBD1. The CDR3 runs 14 residues. Trimming removed 3 bases from V and 6 bases from J; junction bases left unmatched: 4. The germline gives CDR1 LGHDT, CDR2 YNNKEL (reference sequence). CDR3 region: CASSHGQGVQPQHF. The CDR3 region has the DNA TGTGCCAGCAGCCATGGACAGGGAGTTCAGCCCCAGCATTTT. The full variable domain, in which reference TRBV3-1 and TRBJ1-5 provide the parts outside the CDR3, is DTAVSQTPKYLVTQMGNDKSIKCEQNLGHDTMYWYKQDSKKFLKIMFSYNNKELIINETVPNRFSPKSPDKAHLNLHINSLELGDSAVYFCASSHGQGVQPQHFGDGTRLSIL.

The genes are TRBV27 and TRBJ1-1; D unresolved. The germline V and J ends were trimmed by 4 bases and 3 bases, with 12 bases remaining between them. The CDR3 length is 14 residues. Per germline, CDR1 MNHEY and CDR2 SMNVEV (reference sequence). CDR3 sequence: CASSSILAHTEAFF. In DNA form, the CDR3 reads TGTGCCAGCAGTTCAATCCTTGCCCACACTGAAGCTTTCTTT.

This clonotype was recorded many times. The chain carries TRBV3-2 and TRBJ2-7. TRBV3-2 has pseudogene status. This CDR3 has 11 amino acids. CDR3 DNA sequence: TGTGCCAGCAGCCACTCCTACGAGCAGTACTTC. This translates into CASSHSYEQYF.

Details on this clonotype: This may be a read error: a much more frequent sequence differs by one nucleotide. CDR3 nucleotides: TGTGCCAGCAGCCCGGTGGCTACGGCGATAGAGACCCAGTACTTC. Translating it yields CASSPVATAIETQYF. The chain couples TRBV12-3 or TRBV12-4 to TRBJ2-5; no definite D call. V gave up 6 bases and J gave up 4 bases, with 18 bases separating them. The CDR3 contains 15 residues.

This clonotype was seen repeatedly, ten times or more. This chain links TRBV20-1 with TRBJ2-7, with 7 bases lining up with TRBD2. CDR1 and CDR2 from the germline V gene are DFQATT and SNEGSKA (reference sequence). The J segment lost 5 bases and the V segment lost 0 bases, leaving 7 bases of the junction unmatched. There are 14 residues in the CDR3. CDR3 sequence: CSARDLTSVDEQYF. DNA of the CDR3: TGCAGTGCTAGAGATCTCACTAGCGTCGACGAGCAGTACTTC.

Turning to this clonotype: Possible read error: a much larger clone is one base away. The chain recombines TRBV25-1 with TRBJ1-2; D might be TRBD1 (5 bases). V lost 4 bases to trimming and J lost 5 bases, with 20 bases between them. The germline V gene has CDR1 MGHDK and CDR2 SYGVNS. The CDR3 has 16 amino acids. CDR3 protein: CASSVSRQGVWYGYTF. The CDR3 bases are TGTGCCAGCAGTGTATCAAGGCAGGGAGTATGGTATGGCTACACCTTC.

This clonotype showed up many times. The genes are TRBV11-2 and TRBJ2-5; tentative D call: TRBD2 (5 bases). Between the trimmed V and J ends, which lost 3 bases and 2 bases, there was a span of 16 bases. The germline gives CDR1 SGHAT, CDR2 FQNNGV. This CDR3 is built from 16 residues. Written as DNA, the CDR3 is TGTGCCAGCAGCTTTATCCCCCCGGGGTTTCAAGAGACCCAGTACTTC. Translation: CASSFIPPGFQETQYF.

This clonotype was seen repeatedly, ten times or more. This rearrangement joins TRBV27 to TRBJ2-3; D is ambiguous. The CDR3 is 16 amino acids. The V gene lost 3 bases and the J gene lost 0 bases, with 13 bases spanning the gap. Germline V CDR1 and CDR2: MNHEY, SMNVEV (reference sequence). The DNA for the CDR3 is TGTGCCAGCAGTTTGAATCCTACCATTAGCACAGATACGCAGTATTTT. Residues: CASSLNPTISTDTQYF.

In the case of this clonotype: A clone one base away is much larger, so this may be a read error. This rearrangement joins TRBV14 to TRBJ1-6, with D perhaps TRBD1 (5 bases). The CDR3 loop spans 16 amino acids. Per germline, CDR1 SGHDN and CDR2 FVKESK. The CDR3 spells CASSQAGVGLNSTLHF. CDR3 bases: TGTGCCAGCAGCCAGGCTGGCGTGGGGCTTAATTCAACCCTCCACTTT. Full variable domain (missing parts from reference TRBV14 and TRBJ1-6): EAGVTQFPSHSVIEKGQTVTLRCDPISGHDNLYWYRRVMGKEIKFLLHFVKESKQDESGMPNNRFLAERTGGTYSTLKVQPAELEDSGVYFCASSQAGVGLNSTLHFGNGTRLTVT.

This clonotype was observed at least ten times. V gene TRBV4-1 combines with J gene TRBJ2-1; D unclear. Germline V lookup: CDR1 MGHRA, CDR2 YSYEKL. V lost 0 bases and J 8 bases, leaving 17 bases between the germline ends. This CDR3 comprises 16 residues. In DNA, the CDR3 is TGCGCCAGCAGCCAAGATGTTTTAAGGGCCTGGGATGAGCAGTTCTTC. It codes for CASSQDVLRAWDEQFF.

With respect to this clonotype: Possible read error: a much larger clone is one base away. This chain uses TRBV18 with TRBJ2-7; D unclear. The CDR3 runs to 15 residues. The germline gives CDR1 KGHSH, CDR2 LQKENI. CDR3 in DNA: TGTGTCAGCTCACCCGACCCCAGACCTGGCTACGAGCAGTACTTC. It codes for CVSSPDPRPGYEQYF.

Points on this clonotype: The junction departs from germline at one end; a sequencing error may be responsible. The chain combines TRBV28 with TRBJ1-5; the match to TRBD1 covers 7 bases. Germline-derived CDR1 and CDR2 are MDHEN and SYDVKM. The CDR3 covers 15 residues. The CDR3 DNA sequence: TGTGCCAGCAGTTTCCGACAGGGAGGCGCTCAGTCCCAGCATTTT. Encoded protein: CASSFRQGGAQSQHF.

There are many counts of this clonotype. The chain employs TRBV7-2 and TRBJ2-7; D not certain. The V end was cut by 4 bases, the J end by 3 bases, with 7 bases between. This CDR3 spans 12 amino acids. Germline V lookup: CDR1 SGHTA, CDR2 FQGNSA. The CDR3 sequence is CASSYPSYEQYF. The CDR3 DNA reads as TGTGCCAGCAGCTACCCTAGCTACGAGCAGTACTTC. Variable domain in full (rest from reference TRBV7-2 and TRBJ2-7): GAGVSQSPSNKVTEKGKDVELRCDPISGHTALYWYRQSLGQGLEFLIYFQGNSAPDKSGLPSDRFSAERTGGSVSTLTIQRTQQEDSAVYLCASSYPSYEQYFGPGTRLTVT.

On this clonotype itself: This clone may be a read error of a much larger clone one base away. V is TRBV13 and J is TRBJ2-7; the match to TRBD1 covers 7 bases. The CDR3 sequence is 13 residues long. The junction had 5 bases not matched to a gene; V was cut back by 5 bases and J by 4 bases. CDR1 PRHDT and CDR2 FYEKMQ come from the germline V gene (reference sequence). The CDR3 bases are TGTGCCAGCAGCCCGGACAGGAGATACGAGCAGTACTTC. Translating it yields CASSPDRRYEQYF.

This clonotype appeared many times. The chain combines TRBV7-2 with TRBJ2-2; 8 bases match TRBD2. The CDR3 is 18 amino acids. J was trimmed by 1 base and V by 5 bases; bases with no gene match: 12. Germline CDR1 reads SGHTA; CDR2 reads FQGNSA. The CDR3 region is CASSGLATGVMNTGELFF. The CDR3 DNA sequence: TGTGCCAGCAGCGGACTAGCAACGGGAGTAATGAACACCGGGGAGCTGTTTTTT.

Turning to this clonotype: Just one base apart from a much larger clone, this may be a read error. The chain recombines TRBV28 with TRBJ2-1; 10 bases align to TRBD2. The CDR3 sequence is 16 residues long. CDR1 is MDHEN, CDR2 SYDVKM, per germline. The V and J ends lost 2 bases and 3 bases, in that order; junction bases with no gene match: 4. The CDR3 is CASSLHGLADYNEQFF. DNA for the CDR3: TGTGCCAGCAGTTTACACGGACTAGCGGACTACAATGAGCAGTTCTTC.

This clonotype was recorded many times. V and J are TRBV27 and TRBJ2-2; D is perhaps TRBD1 or TRBD2 (5 bases each). The germline V gene has CDR1 MNHEY and CDR2 SMNVEV (reference sequence). The CDR3 runs to 16 residues. V lost 4 bases, J lost 2 bases, and 14 bases lay in between. Here the CDR3 DNA reads TGTGCCAGCAGTTCATGGGACGGCCTAAACACCGGGGAGCTGTTTTTT. The encoded protein is CASSSWDGLNTGELFF.

The gene calls are TRBV15 and TRBJ2-3; D is possibly TRBD2 (5 bases). V was pared by 3 bases and J by 2 bases, with 6 bases between. The CDR3 is 13 residues long. Germline assignment: CDR1 LNHNV and CDR2 YYDKDF (reference sequence). The CDR3: CATSRDFTDTQYF. The DNA of the CDR3 is TGTGCCACCAGCAGGGACTTCACAGATACGCAGTATTTT.

This clonotype was counted many times. A read error may produce the germline difference seen at one junction end. V is TRBV27 and J is TRBJ1-6; 8 bases align to TRBD1. In germline, CDR1 is MNHEY, CDR2 SMNVEV (reference sequence). The CDR3 covers 15 residues. The CDR3 is CASAFLDRDNSPLHF. CDR3 DNA: TGTGCCAGCGCCTTCCTGGACAGGGATAACTCACCCCTCCACTTT.

Of note for this clonotype: Since a much larger clone is just one base distant, this may be a read error. The genes are TRBV9 and TRBJ1-3; D is ambiguous. The germline gives CDR1 SGDLS, CDR2 YYNGEE. The CDR3 totals 12 residues. CDR3 nucleotides: TGTGCCAGCAGCGTATCGTGGAACATCATATATTTT. It encodes CASSVSWNIIYF.

V and J are TRBV15 and TRBJ1-5; TRBD1 matches 7 bases. The CDR3 is made up of 14 amino acids. Germline-derived CDR1 and CDR2 are LNHNV and YYDKDF (reference sequence). V lost 8 bases, J lost 0 bases, and 4 bases stayed unmatched. In DNA, the CDR3 is TGTGCCACCTGGGACAGCCATAGCAATCAGCCCCAGCATTTT. Residues: CATWDSHSNQPQHF.

A note on this clonotype: A single base separates this from a much larger clone, so it may be a read error. The chain is built from TRBV9 and TRBJ2-4; D unclear. The CDR3 spans 14 residues. The V gene's germline CDR1 is SGDLS and CDR2 YYNGEE. Here the CDR3 reads CASSVGGTSNTQYF. In nucleotides, the CDR3 is TGTGCCAGCAGCGTAGGAGGTACATCGAACACTCAGTACTTC.

The sample holds many counts of this clonotype. The chain is built from TRBV6-5 and TRBJ2-4, with D uncertain. Trimming pared 6 bases from V and 2 bases from J, leaving 14 bases between. The CDR3 extends over 15 amino acids. In germline, CDR1 is MNHEY, CDR2 SVGAGI. CDR3 residues: CASRPIILTKNIQYF. DNA of the CDR3: TGTGCCAGCAGACCCATAATATTGACCAAAAACATTCAGTACTTC.

This clonotype was found a few times. The gene calls are TRBV2 and TRBJ2-3; D unresolved. Germline V gene lookup returns CDR1 SNHLY and CDR2 FYNNEI. This CDR3 has 10 residues. V was trimmed by 6 bases and J by 4 bases, leaving 2 bases between them. The CDR3 DNA reads TGTGCCAGCAGGGCAGATACGCAGTATTTT. It specifies CASRADTQYF.

This clonotype was counted at least ten times. The J gene is TRBJ2-1, the V gene TRBV29-1; TRBD2 agrees at 7 bases. The CDR3 is 14 amino acids. Germline values: CDR1 SQVTM, CDR2 ANQGSEA. With 6 bases clipped from V and 9 bases from J, the junction kept 14 bases outside the gene matches. The CDR3 region has the DNA TGCAGCGTGCAAGGACTAGGCCCATGGGGTGAGCAGTTCTTC. This codes for CSVQGLGPWGEQFF.

Concerning this clonotype itself: The junction does not match germline at one end; this may be a read error. CDR3: CASSLRTGGGEKLVF. The CDR3, as DNA: TGCGCCAGCAGCCTCCGGACAGGGGGAGGTGAAAAACTGGTTTTT. The V gene is TRBV4-1, the J gene TRBJ1-4; 10 positions match TRBD1. The germline V gene encodes CDR1 MGHRA and CDR2 YSYEKL. CDR3 length equals 15 residues.

This clonotype showed up many times. The chain has TRBV6-6 and TRBJ2-2; the D call may be TRBD1 or TRBD2 (6 bases each). Trimming removed 2 bases from V and 2 bases from J, with 9 bases in between. Germline CDR1 reads MNHNY; CDR2 reads SVGAGI (reference sequence). The CDR3 runs to 15 residues. The chain's CDR3 is CASSYGGHNTGELFF. DNA for the CDR3: TGTGCCAGCAGTTACGGGGGGCATAACACCGGGGAGCTGTTTTTT.

This clonotype was seen only a few times. This may stem from a read error, because a much larger clone lies one nucleotide away. The V and J genes are TRBV14 and TRBJ1-2; 7 bases agree with TRBD1. V gave up 11 bases and J gave up 6 bases; unmatched junction bases: 9. From germline, CDR1 is SGHDN and CDR2 FVKESK. There are 12 residues in the CDR3. The CDR3, as DNA: TGTGCCGGCAAAACAGGGGCTGATGGCTACACCTTC. Protein: CAGKTGADGYTF.

The sample holds many counts of this clonotype. The V call is TRBV28, the J call TRBJ1-3; D is unclear. There are 14 residues in the CDR3. Germline V gene lookup returns CDR1 MDHEN and CDR2 SYDVKM. V lost 6 bases and J 0 bases, leaving 9 bases between the germline ends. The CDR3 is CASSPGSSGNTIYF. The CDR3 DNA sequence: TGTGCCAGCAGCCCCGGGTCCTCTGGAAACACCATATATTTT.